What follows are 28 T cell receptor beta chains derived from one specimen sequenced in a study of STAT3 mutations in large granular lymphocyte leukemia. Produced via immunoSEQ multiplex PCR; TCRdb's table is partial and in-frame only. Of over 30,000 clones listed, over 75% are singletons. For these receptors, no antigen is known. General observations from the study: In T-cell large granular lymphocyte leukemia, about half of patients showed multiple immunodominant subclonotypes.

The sample was PBMCs. All receptors derive from a human donor with T large granular lymphocyte leukemia. Some clones in this sample may be carry-over from other donors' samples.

V usage is TRBV5-1 and J usage is TRBJ2-1, with 7 nucleotides matching TRBD1. With V trimmed by 1 base and J by 6 bases, 10 bases remained unmatched. Germline loops: CDR1 SGHRS, CDR2 YFSETQ. CDR3 length equals 16 residues. The CDR3 DNA follows: TGCGCCAGCAGCTTGCAGGAGACAGGGTTTTCCAATGAGCAGTTCTTC. It yields the protein CASSLQETGFSNEQFF.

The chain combines TRBV10-1 with TRBJ2-3, with D uncertain. The CDR3 runs to 16 residues. CDR1 is WNHNN, CDR2 SYGVQD, per germline (reference sequence). The V end lost 3 bases, the J end lost 0 bases, and 13 bases lay between the germline ends. CDR3 residues: CASSDRNLHSTDTQYF. The DNA for the CDR3 is TGCGCCAGCAGTGATCGGAATCTCCATAGCACAGATACGCAGTATTTT.

The chain's CDR3 is CASSLRVGVNTEAFF. Written as DNA, the CDR3 is TGTGCCAGCAGCTTGCGGGTTGGGGTGAACACTGAAGCTTTCTTT. The chain joins TRBV7-9 to TRBJ1-1; D is unresolved. CDR3 length: 15 amino acids. From germline, CDR1 is SEHNR and CDR2 FQNEAQ (reference sequence). Trimming pared 3 bases from V and 0 bases from J, leaving 11 bases between.

V is TRBV6-1 and J is TRBJ1-5; no reliable D call. Trimming took 7 bases from V and 2 from J, leaving 9 bases between them. CDR1 is MNHNS, CDR2 SASEGT, per germline. This CDR3 has 13 amino acids. CDR3 in DNA: TGTGCCAGCACCCGCGGGGGCAATCAGCCCCAGCATTTT. Protein product: CASTRGGNQPQHF.

The rearrangement joins TRBV5-6 to TRBJ2-7, with 8 bases matching TRBD1. This CDR3 has 16 residues. Unmatched junction bases numbered 11, after V lost 4 bases and J lost 2 bases. In germline, CDR1 is SGHDT, CDR2 YYEEEE. The CDR3 DNA reads TGTGCCAGCAGCGCTCCCGGGACAGGACGCACCTACGAGCAGTACGTC. Its translation is CASSAPGTGRTYEQYV.

The rearrangement links TRBV7-8 to TRBJ1-2; perhaps TRBD1 as D (5 bases). This CDR3 comprises 15 residues. V lost 2 bases, J lost 0 bases, and 10 bases lay in between. Germline CDR1 is SGHVS and CDR2 is FQNEAQ. The CDR3 DNA sequence: TGTGCCAGCAGCTTATTAGGGGTTACTAACTATGGCTACACCTTC. Encoded protein: CASSLLGVTNYGYTF.

The chain has TRBV9 and TRBJ1-2; D unclear. Germline assignment: CDR1 SGDLS and CDR2 YYNGEE. Trimming took off 4 bases at V and 7 bases at J, with 11 bases between the two ends. The CDR3 length is 12 residues. CDR3 protein: CASSLPRPGYTF. The CDR3 nucleotides read TGTGCCAGCAGCCTCCCCCGCCCTGGCTACACCTTC.

This clone was detected only once. The chain links TRBV5-1 to TRBJ2-2; D could derive from TRBD1 or TRBD2 (6 bases each). This CDR3 contains 17 residues. Per germline, CDR1 SGHRS and CDR2 YFSETQ. Deletions cut 0 bases from V and 0 bases from J, with 12 bases between. CDR3 loop: CASSLDPGAPNTGELFF. CDR3 sequence (DNA): TGCGCCAGCAGCTTGGACCCGGGGGCCCCGAACACCGGGGAGCTGTTTTTT.

CDR3 sequence: CASSLAGGTFSYNEQFF. DNA of the CDR3: TGTGCCAGCAGCTTAGCTGGCGGGACTTTCTCCTACAATGAGCAGTTCTTC. The V gene is TRBV11-2, the J gene TRBJ2-1; TRBD2 is a possible D gene (6 bases). V was clipped by 1 base and J by 0 bases, with 13 bases between them. The CDR3 is 17 amino acids. CDR1 and CDR2 from the germline V gene are SGHAT and FQNNGV.

J is TRBJ2-1 and V is TRBV5-1, with 9 bases matching TRBD1. The germline CDR1 and CDR2 sequences are SGHRS and YFSETQ. V shed 2 bases and J 0 bases; nucleotides not matched to a gene: 0. The CDR3 extends over 15 amino acids. CDR3 amino acids: CASSLQGASYNEQFF. CDR3 nucleotide sequence: TGCGCCAGCAGCTTACAGGGGGCCTCCTACAATGAGCAGTTCTTC.

This clone is termed medium-sized. V and J are TRBV19 and TRBJ1-1, with 8 positions matching TRBD1. This CDR3 contains 13 residues. The V gene end was trimmed by 0 bases and the J gene end by 10 bases; junction bases not matched to a gene: 4. Germline loops: CDR1 LNHDA, CDR2 SQIVND (reference sequence). The CDR3 DNA sequence: TGTGCCAGTAGTATAGAGGGGACAGGTTCAGCTTTCTTT. Protein product: CASSIEGTGSAFF.

The rearrangement links TRBV7-9 to TRBJ2-1; D ambiguous. Germline lookup yields CDR1 SEHNR and CDR2 FQNEAQ (reference sequence). This CDR3 is built from 15 residues. The V end lost 4 bases, the J end lost 0 bases, and 10 bases lay between the germline ends. CDR3 nucleotides: TGTGCCAGCAGCTCCGGCCTGACCTCCTACAATGAGCAGTTCTTC. It codes for CASSSGLTSYNEQFF.

The J gene is TRBJ1-2, the V gene TRBV4-1; D perhaps matches TRBD1 (5 bases). Germline CDR1 reads MGHRA; CDR2 reads YSYEKL. V was cut by 1 base and J by 8 bases, with 14 bases left in between. The CDR3 totals 14 residues. The chain's CDR3 is CASSQGAGTLGYTF. DNA for the CDR3: TGCGCCAGCAGCCAAGGAGCCGGGACTTTAGGCTACACCTTC.

Only one count was recorded for this clone. DNA of the CDR3: TGTGCCAGCAGCTTAGTAGGGTCCTTCTCCTACAATGAGCAGTTCTTC. It yields the protein CASSLVGSFSYNEQFF. The rearrangement uses TRBV7-2 and TRBJ2-1; D is undetermined. Trimming stripped 1 base from V and 0 bases from J, with 10 bases between. CDR1 and CDR2 from the germline V gene are SGHTA and FQGNSA. This CDR3 spans 16 amino acids. Full variable domain (outside the CDR3, taken from reference TRBV7-2 and TRBJ2-1): GAGVSQSPSNKVTEKGKDVELRCDPISGHTALYWYRQSLGQGLEFLIYFQGNSAPDKSGLPSDRFSAERTGGSVSTLTIQRTQQEDSAVYLCASSLVGSFSYNEQFFGPGTRLTVL.

This clone was seen once. The genes are TRBV6-5 and TRBJ2-3, with 7 bases identical to TRBD2. The germline gives CDR1 MNHEY, CDR2 SVGAGI. Trimming cost V 0 bases and J 2 bases; bases outside gene matches: 5. The CDR3 has 16 amino acids. CDR3: CASSYSRSGATDTQYF. CDR3 nucleotides: TGTGCCAGCAGTTACTCGAGAAGCGGGGCCACAGATACGCAGTATTTT.

The rearrangement links TRBV5-6 to TRBJ2-3, with D tentatively TRBD1 (6 bases). This CDR3 is built from 14 residues. Germline V lookup: CDR1 SGHDT, CDR2 YYEEEE. V was clipped by 2 bases and J by 3 bases, with 10 bases between them. The chain's CDR3 is CASSLAGETDTQYF. DNA for the CDR3: TGTGCCAGCAGCTTAGCAGGGGAGACAGATACGCAGTATTTT.

This clone was seen a single time. The rearrangement uses TRBV7-9 and TRBJ1-6, with a tentative D call TRBD1 (5 bases). This CDR3 is built from 15 residues. V was clipped by 5 bases and J by 8 bases, with 16 bases between them. Germline CDR1 reads SEHNR; CDR2 reads FQNEAQ (reference sequence). CDR3 in DNA: TGTGCCAGCAGCCCTCGGGACCCCTCGTATTCACCCCTCCACTTT. This codes for CASSPRDPSYSPLHF.

This clone was seen a single time. CDR3 loop: CASSQVPGGAVGYTF. The CDR3 coding sequence is TGCGCCAGCAGCCAAGTTCCAGGGGGTGCGGTTGGCTACACCTTC. The genes are TRBV4-3 and TRBJ1-2, with TRBD1 identical over 7 bases. J gave up 7 bases and V 1 base, and 9 bases lay outside the gene matches. The CDR3 is 15 amino acids. Germline V lookup: CDR1 LGHNA, CDR2 YSLEER.

The CDR3 DNA reads as TGTGCCAGCAGTTTATCCCAGGGGGGCAAAGGCAACTATGGCTACACCTTC. Protein product: CASSLSQGGKGNYGYTF. This sequence joins TRBV28 and TRBJ1-2, with TRBD1 identical over 7 bases. This CDR3 has 17 amino acids. Germline V gene lookup returns CDR1 MDHEN and CDR2 SYDVKM. The junction had 10 bases not matched to a gene; V was cut back by 1 base and J by 2 bases.

The rearrangement links TRBV14 to TRBJ1-4; TRBD1 might be the D (5 bases). The V and J ends lost 4 bases and 11 bases respectively, with 11 bases between them. The CDR3 covers 12 residues. Germline values: CDR1 SGHDN, CDR2 FVKESK. The CDR3 sequence: CASSPKGTKLFF. In DNA, the CDR3 is TGTGCCAGCAGCCCGAAGGGGACTAAACTGTTTTTT.

This rearrangement joins TRBV6-5 to TRBJ2-5, with TRBD2 identical over 8 bases. The germline V gene encodes CDR1 MNHEY and CDR2 SVGAGI. The CDR3 has 15 residues. J lost 5 bases, V lost 6 bases, and 11 bases had no gene match. Written as DNA, the CDR3 is TGTGCCAGCAGCCCCTGGGGTAGCGGGGCGGAGACCCAGTACTTC. Amino acids: CASSPWGSGAETQYF.

This sequence joins TRBV18 and TRBJ1-1, with D possibly matching TRBD1 (5 bases). The CDR3 covers 17 residues. Germline V gene sequence: CDR1 KGHSH, CDR2 LQKENI. Trimming took off 3 bases at V and 1 base at J, with 18 bases between the two ends. The CDR3 spells CASSPPRGGGSNTEAFF. The CDR3, as DNA: TGTGCCAGCTCACCTCCCCGCGGCGGGGGATCGAACACTGAAGCTTTCTTT.

The chain uses TRBV5-8 and TRBJ1-2; unclear D gene. Germline values: CDR1 SGHTS, CDR2 YDEGEE. Trimming took 4 bases from V and 0 from J, leaving 13 bases between them. The CDR3 consists of 15 residues. The CDR3 sequence: CASSLRAATNYGYTF. The CDR3 bases are TGTGCCAGCAGCCTGAGGGCGGCCACTAACTATGGCTACACCTTC.

The chain has TRBV28 and TRBJ1-2; no clear D gene. There are 12 residues in the CDR3. The V end was cut by 9 bases, the J end by 7 bases, with 15 bases between. Germline V gene lookup returns CDR1 MDHEN and CDR2 SYDVKM. The CDR3 region is CASMTSASGYTF. In nucleotides, the CDR3 is TGTGCCAGTATGACGTCGGCTTCTGGCTACACCTTC.

This clone was picked up one time. The chain employs TRBV5-4 and TRBJ1-1; 8 bases align to TRBD1. Germline V gives CDR1 SGHNT, CDR2 YYREEE (reference sequence). The V and J ends lost 3 bases and 6 bases, in that order; junction bases with no gene match: 4. The CDR3 sequence is 13 residues long. The CDR3 loop is CASSWGQVAEAFF. CDR3 nucleotides: TGTGCCAGCAGCTGGGGACAGGTTGCTGAAGCTTTCTTT.

The chain has TRBV27 and TRBJ2-2; possible D gene TRBD1, 5 bases. V was cut by 3 bases and J by 5 bases, with 16 bases left in between. The CDR3 runs 16 residues. Germline CDR1 and CDR2: MNHEY and SMNVEV (reference sequence). This CDR3 reads CASSFLGRGGTGELFF. CDR3 DNA sequence: TGTGCCAGCAGTTTCCTCGGTAGGGGTGGGACCGGGGAGCTGTTTTTT.

This clone has just a few counts. The rearrangement joins TRBV28 to TRBJ2-2; D perhaps matches TRBD1 (6 bases). Trimming removed 1 base from V and 9 bases from J, with 15 bases in between. This CDR3 has 15 amino acids. Per the germline V gene, CDR1 is MDHEN and CDR2 is SYDVKM. In DNA, the CDR3 is TGTGCCAGCAGTTTATTGACTAAGGGGGTAAGGGAGCTGTTTTTT. It encodes CASSLLTKGVRELFF.

The chain joins TRBV19 to TRBJ1-3, with D possibly TRBD1 on 5 matching bases. This CDR3 region has 18 residues. Trimming left V 3 bases short and J 0 bases short, with 18 bases between. Germline V CDR1 and CDR2: LNHDA, SQIVND (reference sequence). In nucleotides, the CDR3 is TGTGCCAGTAGTATCCGCCGGGGCGGCCTTGTCTCTGGAAACACCATATATTTT. This codes for CASSIRRGGLVSGNTIYF.